A selection of T cell receptor beta chains follows, all from one sample in a study of technical replicates of blood from a handful of donors. Repertoires were generated with immunoSEQ multiplex PCR, while TCRdb's copy carries only in-frame clones and drops some. The profile covers approximately 41,000 clones, with around 96% appearing a single time and approximately 0.35% taken by the ten largest. Source material: T cells isolated from PBMCs. Receptors were obtained from a human donor in good health. Both conserved end residues are part of each CDR3. A D gene is named only where the DNA matches it firmly. Size tells how often a clone was seen (once, few, many) or the class of an expanded clone, and some rows leave it out.

v_gene	d_gene	abundance	j_gene	CDR3aa	CDR3nt
TRBV2	-	-	TRBJ2-1	CAREGLESYNEQFF	TGTGCCAGGGAAGGACTTGAGTCCTACAATGAGCAGTTCTTC
TRBV6-5	-	-	TRBJ1-1	CASSYFAGEAFF	TGTGCCAGCAGTTACTTTGCAGGGGAGGCTTTCTTT
TRBV13	TRBD2	-	TRBJ2-7	CASSLGRLAYEQYF	TGTGCCAGCAGCTTAGGCCGACTAGCTTACGAGCAGTACTTC
TRBV6-5	TRBD1	-	TRBJ2-1	CASRDRGEYNEQFF	TGTGCCAGCAGGGACAGGGGAGAGTACAATGAGCAGTTCTTC
TRBV5-1	-	-	TRBJ2-7	CASSLRGGYEQYF	TGCGCCAGCAGCTTGCGCGGCGGCTACGAGCAGTACTTC
TRBV4-1	-	-	TRBJ2-7	CASSQVNGQGYEQYF	TGCGCCAGCAGCCAAGTTAATGGGCAGGGTTACGAGCAGTACTTC
TRBV15	TRBD2	-	TRBJ2-7	CATSAGGGYEQYF	TGTGCCACCAGTGCGGGAGGGGGTTACGAGCAGTACTTC
TRBV29-1	TRBD1	-	TRBJ2-7	CSVSQGVGPYEQYF	TGCAGCGTTTCTCAGGGGGTAGGGCCCTACGAGCAGTACTTC
TRBV11-1	-	-	TRBJ1-2	CASSLYGLNYGYTF	TGTGCCAGCAGCTTATACGGTCTTAACTATGGCTACACCTTC
TRBV7-2	-	-	TRBJ1-1	CASSRWTEYTEAFF	TGTGCCAGCAGCCGTTGGACAGAATACACTGAAGCTTTCTTT
TRBV27	-	once	TRBJ1-1	CASSFGGEGTEAFF	TGTGCCAGCAGTTTCGGTGGGGAGGGCACTGAAGCTTTCTTT
TRBV2	TRBD2	-	TRBJ2-7	CASSEGSSGRALSYEQYF	TGTGCCAGCAGCGAAGGGTCTAGCGGGAGGGCCCTCTCCTACGAGCAGTACTTC
TRBV7-2	TRBD1	once	TRBJ2-7	CASSGGTGPYEQYF	TGTGCCAGCAGCGGGGGGACAGGACCCTACGAGCAGTACTTC
TRBV25-1	-	-	TRBJ1-3	CASSEYGRGSGNTIYF	TGTGCCAGCAGTGAATATGGGAGGGGATCCGGAAACACCATATATTTT
TRBV21-1	-	-	TRBJ2-6	CASPPDLQSGANVLTF	TGTGCCAGTCCTCCCGATCTCCAGTCTGGGGCCAACGTCCTGACTTTC
TRBV20-1	-	-	TRBJ1-2	CSASPGYGYTF	TGCAGTGCTAGTCCCGGCTATGGCTACACCTTC
TRBV4-2	TRBD2	-	TRBJ2-2	CASSPLLAGLNTGELFF	TGTGCCAGCAGCCCACTTCTAGCGGGGCTGAACACCGGGGAGCTGTTTTTT
TRBV5-1	-	-	TRBJ1-2	CASSYLPDSNYGYTF	TGCGCCAGCAGCTACCTCCCCGACAGCAACTATGGCTACACCTTC
TRBV18	-	-	TRBJ2-5	CASSPTRARETQYF	TGTGCCAGCTCCCCCACTAGGGCCCGGGAGACCCAGTACTTC
TRBV10-1	-	-	TRBJ1-4	CASSESPTGTNEKLFF	TGCGCCAGCAGTGAGTCCCCGACAGGAACTAATGAAAAACTGTTTTTT
TRBV6-5	TRBD2	-	TRBJ2-5	CASGGLAGGETQYF	TGTGCCAGCGGCGGACTAGCGGGAGGTGAGACCCAGTACTTC
TRBV4-3	TRBD2	-	TRBJ2-7	CASSQEAGGQTYEQYF	TGCGCCAGCAGCCAAGAAGCGGGAGGGCAAACCTACGAGCAGTACTTC
TRBV29-1	-	-	TRBJ2-7	CSVEGGTYEQYF	TGCAGCGTTGAAGGCGGCACCTACGAGCAGTACTTC
TRBV6-1	-	once	TRBJ2-2	CASNYRRAPGELFF	TGTGCCAGCAATTACCGGAGGGCCCCCGGGGAGCTGTTTTTT
TRBV28	TRBD2	-	TRBJ2-7	CASRKSGTSAEQYF	TGTGCCAGCAGAAAATCCGGGACTAGCGCCGAGCAGTACTTC
TRBV5-5	TRBD1	-	TRBJ2-2	CASSPLLQGEATGELFF	TGTGCCAGCAGCCCGCTACTACAGGGGGAGGCCACCGGGGAGCTGTTTTTT
TRBV21-1	-	-	TRBJ1-2	CASSPLSVSSFNYGYTF	TGTGCCAGCAGCCCCCTGTCCGTTTCCTCCTTTAACTATGGCTACACCTTC
TRBV7-9	TRBD2	-	TRBJ2-2	CASSTREVGTGELFF	TGTGCCAGCAGCACCCGGGAGGTGGGAACCGGGGAGCTGTTTTTT
TRBV5-6	TRBD1	once	TRBJ1-2	CAGPGQGKKGYTF	TGTGCCGGCCCGGGACAGGGAAAAAAGGGCTACACCTTC
TRBV6-5	-	-	TRBJ2-1	CASSYSANEQFF	TGTGCCAGCAGTTACTCAGCGAATGAGCAGTTCTTC
TRBV20-1	-	-	TRBJ1-1	CSAQNFEAFF	TGCAGTGCTCAGAATTTTGAAGCTTTCTTT
TRBV4-2	-	-	TRBJ1-5	CASSQEETVGNQPQHF	TGTGCCAGCAGCCAGGAAGAGACAGTAGGGAATCAGCCCCAGCATTTT
TRBV29-1	-	-	TRBJ1-1	CSVEGSWRGPSNTEAFF	TGCAGCGTTGAAGGCTCATGGAGGGGCCCCTCGAACACTGAAGCTTTCTTT
TRBV19	TRBD1	once	TRBJ1-5	CASSFDRVRFQPQHF	TGTGCCAGTAGTTTTGACAGGGTCCGTTTTCAGCCCCAGCATTTT
TRBV6-5	-	-	TRBJ2-1	CASSSLVSDFNEQFF	TGTGCCAGCAGTTCCTTAGTATCAGACTTCAATGAGCAGTTCTTC
TRBV5-1	TRBD1	-	TRBJ1-4	CASSQNPTGSNEKLFF	TGCGCCAGCAGCCAAAACCCGACAGGGTCTAATGAAAAACTGTTTTTT
TRBV6-6	-	-	TRBJ1-2	CASSYGQYGYTF	TGTGCCAGCAGTTACGGACAGTATGGCTACACCTTC
TRBV7-9	-	-	TRBJ1-2	CASSLVTEGGYTF	TGTGCCAGCAGCTTAGTAACAGAGGGTGGCTACACCTTC
TRBV6-1	-	-	TRBJ2-5	CASSEGPGFQETQYF	TGTGCCAGCAGTGAGGGTCCAGGGTTTCAAGAGACCCAGTACTTC
TRBV29-1	TRBD2	-	TRBJ2-1	CSVGTSGSNEQFF	TGCAGCGTTGGGACTAGCGGGAGTAATGAGCAGTTCTTC
TRBV10-3	-	-	TRBJ2-3	CAISAQDTDTQYF	TGTGCCATCAGTGCACAGGACACAGATACGCAGTATTTT
TRBV28	-	medium-sized	TRBJ1-2	CASSLFSGRDGYTF	TGTGCCAGCAGTTTATTCTCAGGGAGGGATGGCTACACCTTC
TRBV27	-	-	TRBJ2-1	CASSISPGRNEQFF	TGTGCCAGCAGTATATCTCCTGGCCGCAATGAGCAGTTCTTC
TRBV25-1	TRBD2	-	TRBJ2-1	CASSALAGGGEQFF	TGTGCCAGCAGTGCACTAGCGGGAGGGGGGGAGCAGTTCTTC
TRBV19	-	-	TRBJ1-5	CASSLQVSNQPQHF	TGTGCCAGTAGTCTTCAGGTTAGCAATCAGCCCCAGCATTTT
TRBV6-5	-	-	TRBJ2-3	CASGWTGVSTDTQYF	TGTGCCAGCGGTTGGACGGGAGTAAGCACAGATACGCAGTATTTT
TRBV27	-	-	TRBJ1-5	CASWIGQQNQPQHF	TGTGCCAGCTGGATAGGACAGCAAAATCAGCCCCAGCATTTT
TRBV7-9	-	-	TRBJ1-4	CASSQARGTNEKLFF	TGTGCCAGCAGCCAGGCCAGGGGAACTAATGAAAAACTGTTTTTT
TRBV11-3	TRBD2	-	TRBJ2-3	CASSLSYAREGDTQYF	TGTGCCAGCAGCTTATCGTACGCGCGGGAGGGAGATACGCAGTATTTT
TRBV4-1	-	-	TRBJ2-5	CASSREWQQETQYF	TGCGCCAGCAGCCGAGAGTGGCAACAAGAGACCCAGTACTTC
TRBV5-1	-	-	TRBJ2-7	CASSLESYRVYEQYF	TGCGCCAGCAGCTTGGAGTCTTACAGGGTCTACGAGCAGTACTTC
TRBV6-5	-	-	TRBJ2-7	CASSYSDQATYEQYF	TGTGCCAGCAGTTACTCAGACCAGGCAACCTACGAGCAGTACTTC